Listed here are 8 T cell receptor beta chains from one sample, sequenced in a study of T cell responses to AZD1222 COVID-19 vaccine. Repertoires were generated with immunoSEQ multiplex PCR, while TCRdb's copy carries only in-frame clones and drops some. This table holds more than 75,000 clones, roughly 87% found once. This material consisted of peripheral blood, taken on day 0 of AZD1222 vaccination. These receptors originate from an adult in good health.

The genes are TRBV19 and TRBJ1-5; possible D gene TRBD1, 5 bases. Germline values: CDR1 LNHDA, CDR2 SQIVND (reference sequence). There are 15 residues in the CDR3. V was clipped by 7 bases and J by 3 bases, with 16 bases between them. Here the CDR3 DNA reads TGTGCCAGTACCCCGGCTATGGGGGTCAATCAGCCCCAGCATTTT. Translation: CASTPAMGVNQPQHF.

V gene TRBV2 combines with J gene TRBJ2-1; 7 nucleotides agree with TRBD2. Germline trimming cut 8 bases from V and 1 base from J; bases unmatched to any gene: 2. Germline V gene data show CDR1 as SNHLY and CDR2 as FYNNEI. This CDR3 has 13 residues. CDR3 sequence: CASGGVSYNEQFF. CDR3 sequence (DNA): TGTGCCAGCGGGGGGGTATCCTACAATGAGCAGTTCTTC.

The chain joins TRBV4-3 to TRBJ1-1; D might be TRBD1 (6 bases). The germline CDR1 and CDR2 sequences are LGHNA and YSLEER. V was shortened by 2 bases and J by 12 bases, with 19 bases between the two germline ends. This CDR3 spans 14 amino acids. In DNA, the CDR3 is TGCGCCAGCAGCCAACCCAACGGACAGTCGGGGACTTTCTTT. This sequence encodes CASSQPNGQSGTFF.

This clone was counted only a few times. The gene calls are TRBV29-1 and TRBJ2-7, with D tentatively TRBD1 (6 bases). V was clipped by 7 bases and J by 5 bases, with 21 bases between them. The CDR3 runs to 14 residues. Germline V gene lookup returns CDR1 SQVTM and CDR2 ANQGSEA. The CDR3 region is CSAQGGRGADEQYF. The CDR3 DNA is TGCAGCGCCCAAGGAGGCAGGGGAGCCGACGAGCAGTACTTC.

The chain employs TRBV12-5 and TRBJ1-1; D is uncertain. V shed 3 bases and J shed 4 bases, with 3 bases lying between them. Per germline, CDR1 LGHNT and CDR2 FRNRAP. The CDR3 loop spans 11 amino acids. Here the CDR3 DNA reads TGTGCTAGTGGTTTAGTCACTGAAGCTTTCTTT. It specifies CASGLVTEAFF.

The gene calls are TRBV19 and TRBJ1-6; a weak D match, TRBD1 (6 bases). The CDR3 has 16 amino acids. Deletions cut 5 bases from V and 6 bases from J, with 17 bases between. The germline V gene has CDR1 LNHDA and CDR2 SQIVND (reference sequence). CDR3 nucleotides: TGTGCCAGTAGTGACCGGGACGGAGGGGGTAATTCACCCCTCCACTTT. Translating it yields CASSDRDGGGNSPLHF.

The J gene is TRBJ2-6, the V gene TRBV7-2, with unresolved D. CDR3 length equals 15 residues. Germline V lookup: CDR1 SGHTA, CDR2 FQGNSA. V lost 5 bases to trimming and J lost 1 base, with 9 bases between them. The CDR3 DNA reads TGTGCCAGCAGCCCGACGATATCTGGGGCCAACGTCCTGACTTTC. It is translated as CASSPTISGANVLTF.

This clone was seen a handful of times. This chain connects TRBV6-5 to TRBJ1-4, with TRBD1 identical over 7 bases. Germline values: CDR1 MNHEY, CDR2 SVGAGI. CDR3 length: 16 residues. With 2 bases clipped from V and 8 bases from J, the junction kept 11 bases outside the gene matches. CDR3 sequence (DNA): TGTGCCAGCAGTTACGCCCGACAGGGATTAGGAGAAAAACTGTTTTTT. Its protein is CASSYARQGLGEKLFF.